The 25 T cell receptor beta chains given below trace back to one sample, sequenced in a study of type 1 regulatory T cells. TCRdb itself ran the reads through MiXCR, one entry per CDR3 protein. The profile covers about 65,000 distinct CDR3 sequences, with approximately 50% appearing a single time and approximately 2.3% taken by the ten largest. These receptors lack a known antigen. The sequencing sample was made of cultured non-Tr1 T cells, either the whole culture or a sorted T cell fraction (not recorded which). These receptors originate from a human donor in good health.

This clonotype has only a few counts. This chain uses TRBV5-1 with TRBJ1-3, with a possible D match to TRBD1 (6 bases). CDR3 length: 16 residues. V lost 1 base to trimming and J lost 0 bases, with 11 bases between them. Germline CDR1 SGHRS, CDR2 YFSETQ. CDR3 protein: CASSLLDSVSGNTIYF. The DNA of the CDR3 is TGCGCCAGCAGCTTGCTGGACAGTGTCTCTGGAAACACCATATATTTT.

Concerning this clonotype: Compared with germline, one end of the junction differs, possibly owing to a read error. The chain employs TRBV30 and TRBJ1-4; no firm D call. Germline-derived CDR1 and CDR2 are GTSNPN and SVGIG (reference sequence). CDR3 length: 15 residues. CDR3 DNA: TGTGCCTGGGGCGGCAAAGGGAGGAATAATAAAAAACTGTTTTTT. Its translation: CAWGGKGRNNKKLFF.

The chain uses TRBV12-3 or TRBV12-4 and TRBJ1-1; no clear D. The CDR3 extends over 13 amino acids. The V end lost 5 bases, the J end lost 0 bases, and 7 bases lay between the germline ends. CDR3: CASSPQLNTEAFF. The CDR3 DNA follows: TGTGCCAGCAGTCCTCAATTGAACACTGAAGCTTTCTTT.

V and J are TRBV20-1 and TRBJ2-3; possibly TRBD2 for D (7 bases). The ends were cut back, 1 base at V and 5 bases at J, with 16 bases in the middle. The germline gives CDR1 DFQATT, CDR2 SNEGSKA (reference sequence). CDR3 length: 15 residues. CDR3 region: CSARVGGGARDTQYF. CDR3 bases: TGCAGTGCTAGAGTTGGTGGGGGGGCCCGAGATACGCAGTATTTT.

This clonotype has more than one count but fewer than ten. The chain couples TRBV18 to TRBJ1-2; D not certain. Germline CDR1 is KGHSH and CDR2 is LQKENI. The CDR3 contains 15 residues. Trimming took 2 bases from V and 8 from J, leaving 18 bases between them. The CDR3 loop reads CASSPLPQEPGGYTF. The CDR3 bases are TGTGCCAGCTCACCATTACCTCAAGAACCGGGAGGCTACACCTTC.

The V gene is TRBV12-3 or TRBV12-4, the J gene TRBJ1-2; D uncertain. Trimming left V 5 bases short and J 2 bases short, with 18 bases between. The CDR3 runs 16 residues. The CDR3 DNA sequence: TGTGCCAGCAGTACTCGTCAGCCAGGCATAAACTATGGCTACACCTTC. Protein sequence: CASSTRQPGINYGYTF.

Only a few counts were recorded for this clonotype. The V gene is TRBV24-1, the J gene TRBJ2-3, with D perhaps assigned TRBD1 or TRBD2 (6 bases each). V was pared by 4 bases and J by 6 bases, with 16 bases between. This CDR3 has 15 amino acids. Looked up from germline, CDR1 is KGHDR and CDR2 is SFDVKD. Here the CDR3 reads CATSDRRGSGDTQYF. The CDR3 DNA reads as TGTGCCACCAGTGACCGCAGGGGCAGCGGGGATACGCAGTATTTT.

The gene calls are TRBV28 and TRBJ1-2; D perhaps matches TRBD1 (5 bases). This CDR3 contains 13 residues. V was trimmed by 8 bases and J by 7 bases, leaving 17 bases between them. Germline assignment: CDR1 MDHEN and CDR2 SYDVKM. CDR3 residues: CASRSLRDGGYTF. In nucleotides, the CDR3 is TGTGCCAGCCGGTCTCTCAGGGACGGTGGCTACACCTTC.

This rearrangement joins TRBV7-2 to TRBJ1-6, with D hard to call. Germline-derived CDR1 and CDR2 are SGHTA and FQGNSA. The ends were cut back, 3 bases at V and 14 bases at J, with 14 bases in the middle. The CDR3 sequence is 13 residues long. CDR3 sequence: CASSLEGLRTLHF. CDR3 sequence (DNA): TGTGCCAGCAGCTTGGAGGGCCTTCGGACCCTCCACTTT.

The chain is built from TRBV5-1 and TRBJ1-1; 9 positions match TRBD1. The germline V gene has CDR1 SGHRS and CDR2 YFSETQ. Trimming removed 4 bases from V and 2 bases from J; junction bases left unmatched: 6. The CDR3 is made up of 15 amino acids. The CDR3 loop is CASSGRQGGNTEAFF. In DNA, the CDR3 is TGCGCCAGCAGCGGACGACAGGGGGGAAACACTGAAGCTTTCTTT.

The rearrangement joins TRBV15 to TRBJ2-1; TRBD1 matches at 9 bases. Germline trimming cut 0 bases from V and 2 bases from J; bases unmatched to any gene: 5. The CDR3 has 17 residues. The germline V gene has CDR1 LNHNV and CDR2 YYDKDF (reference sequence). CDR3 nucleotide sequence: TGTGCCACCAGCAGAGATGACACAGGGGGCACCTACAATGAGCAGTTCTTC. It translates to CATSRDDTGGTYNEQFF.

This clonotype appeared a single time. A read error may account for a junction end that differs from germline. This chain uses TRBV20-1 with TRBJ2-1; TRBD2 aligns across 13 bases. This CDR3 has 16 amino acids. CDR1 and CDR2 (germline): DFQATT, SNEGSKA (reference sequence). The DNA of the CDR3 is TGCAGTGCTAGACCCGGACTAGCGGGGGCGACCAAGAATCTCCTCTTC. Encoded protein: CSARPGLAGATKNLLF.

In its sample, this clonotype was seen a few times. The rearrangement uses TRBV3-1 and TRBJ1-2; D call uncertain. Germline V lookup: CDR1 LGHDT, CDR2 YNNKEL (reference sequence). The CDR3 is 11 residues long. V gave up 3 bases and J gave up 4 bases, with 3 bases separating them. In nucleotides, the CDR3 is TGTGCCAGCAGCCACCTCTATGGCTACACCTTC. Protein sequence: CASSHLYGYTF.

J is TRBJ1-1 and V is TRBV5-1; D is perhaps TRBD1 (6 bases). The germline V and J ends were trimmed by 7 bases and 4 bases, with 17 bases remaining between them. In germline, CDR1 is SGHRS, CDR2 YFSETQ. CDR3 length: 14 amino acids. CDR3 in amino acids: CASSAQGPSTEAFF. In DNA, the CDR3 is TGCGCCAGCTCCGCGCAGGGGCCGAGCACTGAAGCTTTCTTT.

V gene TRBV12-3 or TRBV12-4 combines with J gene TRBJ1-6; D possibly corresponds to TRBD1 (6 bases). V dropped 4 bases and J dropped 10 bases, with 17 bases sitting between them. The CDR3 covers 15 residues. CDR3 bases: TGTGCCAGCAGTTCTGGGGGGGCGGGGTACTCACCCCTCCACTTT. Translation gives CASSSGGAGYSPLHF.

Turning to this clonotype: A read error is possible here, since a much larger clone lies one base away. The chain recombines TRBV28 with TRBJ2-2; D is uncertain. CDR3 size: 13 residues. V was trimmed by 3 bases and J by 9 bases, leaving 11 bases between them. Germline V gene data show CDR1 as MDHEN and CDR2 as SYDVKM. CDR3 amino acids: CASSFIVTRELFF. CDR3 in DNA: TGTGCCAGCAGTTTTATCGTTACCCGGGAGCTGTTTTTT.

CDR3 nucleotide sequence: TGCGCCAGCAGCGAAGGACAGTGTCCCTACAATGAGCAGTTCTTC. Encoded protein: CASSEGQCPYNEQFF. This rearrangement joins TRBV5-1 to TRBJ2-1; D may be TRBD1 (6 bases). The CDR3 is made up of 15 amino acids. Germline lookup yields CDR1 SGHRS and CDR2 YFSETQ. The V and J ends lost 4 bases and 2 bases respectively, with 13 bases between them.

V usage is TRBV7-8 and J usage is TRBJ1-1, with D hard to call. Germline V gives CDR1 SGHVS, CDR2 FQNEAQ. The CDR3 covers 12 residues. V gave up 2 bases and J gave up 8 bases, with 9 bases separating them. The CDR3 region is CASSLWIGEAFF. The DNA for the CDR3 is TGTGCCAGCAGCTTATGGATAGGAGAAGCTTTCTTT.

The chain recombines TRBV5-4 with TRBJ2-2, with 8 nucleotides matching TRBD2. The CDR3 has 14 amino acids. Trimming removed 2 bases from V and 5 bases from J; junction bases left unmatched: 2. The germline gives CDR1 SGHNT, CDR2 YYREEE (reference sequence). Written as DNA, the CDR3 is TGTGCCAGCAGCTTCGGGGGGGGGACCGGGGAGCTGTTTTTT. Translated: CASSFGGGTGELFF. Together with reference TRBV5-4 and TRBJ2-2, the CDR3 gives the full variable domain: ETGVTQSPTHLIKTRGQQVTLRCSSQSGHNTVSWYQQALGQGPQFIFQYYREEENGRGNFPPRFSGLQFPNYSSELNVNALELDDSALYLCASSFGGGTGELFFGEGSRLTVL.

A few counts support this clonotype. The gene calls are TRBV7-9 and TRBJ2-2; a possible D gene is TRBD1 (6 bases). This CDR3 region has 16 residues. The V end lost 5 bases, the J end lost 1 base, and 14 bases lay between the germline ends. The germline CDR1 and CDR2 sequences are SEHNR and FQNEAQ (reference sequence). This CDR3 is CASSTTGSLNTGELFF. CDR3 DNA: TGTGCCAGCAGCACCACAGGGAGCCTGAACACCGGGGAGCTGTTTTTT.

V is TRBV4-3 and J is TRBJ1-2; D ambiguous. Germline CDR1 LGHNA, CDR2 YSLEER. Trimming shortened V by 0 bases and J by 2 bases, and 10 bases separated the two germline ends. The CDR3 is made up of 15 amino acids. The CDR3 nucleotides read TGCGCCAGCAGCCAAGATCAGACGTACAACTATGGCTACACCTTC. Its translation: CASSQDQTYNYGYTF.

For the CDR3, the DNA is TGTGCCAGTAGTATTATTGGACAGGGGCGGGTCGAGCTGTTTTTT. This codes for CASSIIGQGRVELFF. V usage is TRBV19 and J usage is TRBJ2-2, with 9 nucleotides matching TRBD1. The germline V gene encodes CDR1 LNHDA and CDR2 SQIVND (reference sequence). This CDR3 has 15 amino acids. Trimming removed 3 bases from V and 11 bases from J; junction bases left unmatched: 10.

The rearrangement links TRBV11-2 to TRBJ2-2; TRBD1 matches 7 bases. The CDR3 covers 17 residues. The germline gives CDR1 SGHAT, CDR2 FQNNGV. V lost 2 bases and J lost 5; bases outside the gene matches: 11. CDR3 DNA: TGTGCCAGCAGCTTACGCCTAAGACAGGGAGTAACCGGGGAGCTGTTTTTT. Translated, it gives CASSLRLRQGVTGELFF.

V and J are TRBV3-1 and TRBJ2-4, with D perhaps assigned TRBD1 or TRBD2 (5 bases each). The CDR3 consists of 17 residues. With 3 bases removed from V and 3 bases from J, the gap between germline ends came to 18 bases. Per germline, CDR1 LGHDT and CDR2 YNNKEL (reference sequence). In nucleotides, the CDR3 is TGTGCCAGCAGCCATCGCATCGGGACCTCAGTCAAAAACATTCAGTACTTC. It specifies CASSHRIGTSVKNIQYF.

CDR3 region: CASSNPGGGYYGYTF. The CDR3 DNA sequence: TGTGCCAGCAGCAACCCCGGGGGGGGATACTATGGCTACACCTTC. V gene TRBV11-2 combines with J gene TRBJ1-2; TRBD1 might be the D (5 bases). The V gene's germline CDR1 is SGHAT and CDR2 FQNNGV. Between the trimmed V and J ends, which lost 5 bases and 3 bases, there was a span of 16 bases. The CDR3 totals 15 residues. Full variable domain (rest looked up from reference TRBV11-2 and TRBJ1-2): EAGVAQSPRYKIIEKRQSVAFWCNPISGHATLYWYQQILGQGPKLLIQFQNNGVVDDSQLPKDRFSAERLKGVDSTLKIQPAKLEDSAVYLCASSNPGGGYYGYTFGSGTRLTVV.